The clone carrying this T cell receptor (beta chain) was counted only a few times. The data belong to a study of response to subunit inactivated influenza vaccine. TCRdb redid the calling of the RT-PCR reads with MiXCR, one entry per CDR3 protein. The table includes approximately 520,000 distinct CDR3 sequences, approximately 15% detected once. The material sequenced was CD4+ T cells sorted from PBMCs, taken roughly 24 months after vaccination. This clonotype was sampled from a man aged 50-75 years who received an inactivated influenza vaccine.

In DNA form, the CDR3 reads TGTGCCAGCAGACCTGGGACAGCCAACAATGAGCAGTTCTTC. Encoded protein: CASRPGTANNEQFF. This chain links TRBV28 with TRBJ2-1; 7 bases are a match to TRBD1. The germline V gene has CDR1 MDHEN and CDR2 SYDVKM. The CDR3 runs to 14 residues. V lost 6 bases, J lost 5 bases, and 7 bases stayed unmatched.